This TCR beta chain originates from a study of Ad26.COV2.S vaccination and SARS-CoV-2 variants (dated by TCRdb to 2020 to 2022). As for the study more broadly: Donors in the vaccine arm were drawn from COV1001, a multicentre, randomized, double-blind, placebo-controlled phase I-IIa trial testing Ad26.COV2.S in healthy adults. A total of 32 samples were included in the TCR-sequenced set, comprising some 20 Ad26.COV2.S vaccine recipients, 5 placebo recipients and 8 SARS-CoV-2 convalescent individuals. TCRbeta repertoire sequencing was used to assess the specificity and breadth of SARS-CoV-2-reactive T cell receptors after Ad26.COV2.S vaccination. Investigators did not know the trial group allocation while performing experiments and assessing outcomes. Trial participants were randomized into five groups of five, in which low-dose or high-dose Ad26.COV2.S was given once or twice, or placebo was given on both occasions. Dosing of Ad26.COV2.S was intramuscular, at either 5x10^10 or 1x10^11 viral particles, delivered as one shot or as two shots spaced 56 days apart.

The treatment or condition tag for this specimen amounts to: over 15 received Ad26.COV2.S at low or high dose, single or two shots; 5 received placebo; per-sample allocation not given. Repertoires of vaccine and placebo recipients were sequenced from samples collected on day 63 after the first injection. In Cohort 1b, some 25 adults aged 18-55 years were enrolled at a single site in Boston, USA, between 29 July and 7 August 2020. Ad26.COV2.S was a replication-incompetent adenovirus type 26 vector expressing a prefusion-stabilized SARS-CoV-2 spike protein from the original Wuhan strain. On the study overall, not on this receptor specifically: According to the authors, total T cell responses may have been underestimated by the TCR breadth and depth analyses. The study lacked the statistical power to compare responses across vaccine doses or regimens. Ad26.COV2.S recipients had higher spike-specific TCR breadth than placebo recipients (P = 0.0014). Vaccine and placebo recipients had comparable non-spike TCR breadth, which fits with the vaccine containing only spike. After vaccination, substantial breadth of spike-specific CD8+ and CD4+ T cell responses was reported.

For this clone: The antigen it recognizes is unknown. Per-base qualities were not stored, and no clone one base away is much larger.

Reading from cysteine to phenylalanine, the CDR3 counts 15 amino acids. Here the CDR3 DNA is all that survives: 45 bases in frame from base 1. V gives up 7 bases and J gives up 7 bases, and the segment between their germline ends measures 20 bases. The germline V gene supplies CDR1 MDHEN and CDR2 SYDVKM. TCRbeta CDR3 regions were sequenced with the immunoSEQ Assay. After extraction, genomic DNA underwent amplification by bias-controlled multiplex PCR, followed by high-throughput sequencing. The paper's data handling went like this. To quantify the absolute abundance of each unique TCRbeta CDR3 region, sequences were collapsed and filtered. T cell fraction was estimated by normalization of TCRbeta template counts to usable DNA, with usable DNA being measured through amplification of reference genes present in all nucleated cells. Repertoire TCRs were annotated as SARS-CoV-2-specific by exact matching of V gene, CDR3 amino acid sequence and J gene to a known reactive TCR set. The reference SARS-CoV-2 TCR set came from MIRA and was filtered for enrichment in COVID-19-positive ImmuneCODE repertoires, removing public or cross-reactive TCRs. Based on the MIRA antigens, annotated TCRs were further analysed at the level of specific ORF or position within ORF. Breadth was defined as annotated unique rearrangements over total unique productive rearrangements; depth was the summed frequency of those rearrangements. TCR breadth was compared between groups using two-sided Wilcoxon rank-sum tests. As stored in TCRdb, this immuneACCESS dataset retains in-frame rearrangements with V and J assigned. A fraction of the clones does not appear; measured against another copy, unresolved V genes explain less than half of the discrepancy, and the remainder lacks a known reason. The DNA gave D and trimming, while V, J and clone size come from that table. The sample profile shows 350,000 to 450,000 clones; around 86% of them were found once. Roughly 3.1% of the sample is in the top ten clones.

The sequence came from a person between 18 and 65 years old who received the Ad26.COV2.S COVID-19 vaccine or a placebo. The rearrangement joined TRBV28 to TRBJ2-1; TRBD2 is perhaps the D gene, given 5 matching bases. The sample in question was peripheral blood, obtained in a trial of Ad26.COV2.S vaccine versus placebo. The CDR3 region has the sequence CASNPPPEGKNEQFF. In nucleotides, the sequence is TGTGCCAGCAACCCACCCCCTGAGGGAAAAAATGAGCAGTTCTTC.